Presented here are 27 T cell receptor beta chains from one specimen sequenced in a study of chemoradiotherapy in HPV16-positive cancers. Assay used: immunoSEQ multiplex PCR; TCRdb lists only in-frame clones, some missing. The sample lists 12,000 or so clones, about four fifths occurring once. This material was obtained from a patient who underwent chemoradiotherapy. The receptors were sampled from a human donor with HPV-associated anogenital cancer.

The J gene is TRBJ2-1, the V gene TRBV10-2; the match to TRBD2 covers 13 bases. This CDR3 region has 16 residues. CDR1 and CDR2 (germline): WSHSY, SAAADI. The V gene end was trimmed by 6 bases and the J gene end by 6 bases; junction bases not matched to a gene: 8. CDR3 in DNA: TGCGCCAGCAGCCTTGCGACTAGCGGGGGGACCAATGAGCAGTTCTTC. It translates to CASSLATSGGTNEQFF.

The chain couples TRBV5-1 to TRBJ2-7, with 10 bases identical to TRBD2. The V and J ends lost 1 base and 6 bases, in that order; junction bases with no gene match: 4. The CDR3 has 14 amino acids. CDR1 SGHRS and CDR2 YFSETQ come from the germline V gene. The CDR3 sequence: CASSLLAGESEQYF. The CDR3, as DNA: TGCGCCAGCAGCTTGCTAGCGGGGGAGAGCGAGCAGTACTTC.

V usage is TRBV9 and J usage is TRBJ2-2; 7 bases map to TRBD2. The CDR3 extends over 16 amino acids. Looked up from germline, CDR1 is SGDLS and CDR2 is YYNGEE. Germline trimming cut 4 bases from V and 0 bases from J; bases unmatched to any gene: 6. DNA for the CDR3: TGTGCCAGCAGCCCACCGAGCGGGACGAACACCGGGGAGCTGTTTTTT. The encoded protein is CASSPPSGTNTGELFF.

The rearrangement links TRBV5-4 to TRBJ1-6; a possible D gene is TRBD1 (6 bases). V lost 0 bases, J lost 0 bases, and 19 bases lay in between. The CDR3 loop spans 20 amino acids. Germline values: CDR1 SGHNT, CDR2 YYREEE (reference sequence). The chain's CDR3 is CASSLGLRGGQSSYNSPLHF. For the CDR3, the DNA is TGTGCCAGCAGCTTGGGATTGAGGGGGGGCCAAAGCTCCTATAATTCACCCCTCCACTTT.

The V and J genes are TRBV4-1 and TRBJ1-1, with 7 bases identical to TRBD1. CDR3 length equals 16 residues. The V and J ends lost 2 bases and 0 bases, in that order; junction bases with no gene match: 6. From germline, CDR1 is MGHRA and CDR2 YSYEKL. The CDR3 DNA reads TGCGCCAGCAGCCAAAGACAGGGCGCTATGAACACTGAAGCTTTCTTT. Protein product: CASSQRQGAMNTEAFF.

This clone was picked up a small number of times. The chain combines TRBV2 with TRBJ2-1; 11 bases map to TRBD1. CDR3 length equals 15 residues. The V segment lost 6 bases and the J segment 3 bases; nucleotides outside the gene matches: 4. Germline CDR1 SNHLY, CDR2 FYNNEI. For the CDR3, the DNA is TGTGCCAGCAGGGCCGGGACAGGGGGCTACAATGAGCAGTTCTTC. Amino acids: CASRAGTGGYNEQFF.

This sequence joins TRBV5-1 and TRBJ2-1; no definite D call. The CDR3 is made up of 14 amino acids. Germline assignment: CDR1 SGHRS and CDR2 YFSETQ. Trimming left V 1 base short and J 8 bases short, with 13 bases between. The CDR3 spells CASSLIAGRDEQFF. The DNA of the CDR3 is TGCGCCAGCAGCTTGATTGCAGGTAGGGATGAGCAGTTCTTC.

This chain links TRBV27 with TRBJ1-6, with TRBD1 identical over 7 bases. Germline-derived CDR1 and CDR2 are MNHEY and SMNVEV (reference sequence). This CDR3 is 16 amino acids long. The V segment lost 5 bases and the J segment 7 bases; nucleotides outside the gene matches: 11. CDR3 protein: CASSVIAGQLNSPLHF. The DNA of the CDR3 is TGTGCCAGCAGTGTGATAGCGGGACAGTTAAATTCACCCCTCCACTTT.

The chain combines TRBV27 with TRBJ1-2; D might be TRBD1 (6 bases). Between the trimmed V and J ends, which lost 8 bases and 4 bases, there was a span of 14 bases. CDR1 is MNHEY and CDR2 is SMNVEV in the germline V gene (reference sequence). The CDR3 has 13 amino acids. CDR3 sequence: CASGLRGLYGYTF. CDR3 nucleotide sequence: TGTGCCAGCGGACTCAGGGGACTCTATGGCTACACCTTC.

V usage is TRBV6-5 and J usage is TRBJ1-2; 7 nucleotides align to TRBD1. Germline CDR1 MNHEY, CDR2 SVGAGI. Trimming removed 4 bases from V and 0 bases from J; junction bases left unmatched: 8. CDR3 length equals 16 residues. DNA of the CDR3: TGTGCCAGCAGTTCCAAGGGACAGCGAACTAACTATGGCTACACCTTC. It codes for CASSSKGQRTNYGYTF.

The chain recombines TRBV7-9 with TRBJ2-5; D possibly uses TRBD1 or TRBD2 (6 bases each). V shed 5 bases and J shed 2 bases, with 15 bases lying between them. From germline, CDR1 is SEHNR and CDR2 FQNEAQ (reference sequence). CDR3 length: 15 amino acids. The CDR3 spells CASSRGGLWQETQYF. The CDR3 nucleotides read TGTGCCAGCAGCCGAGGGGGGTTATGGCAAGAGACCCAGTACTTC.

J is TRBJ2-3 and V is TRBV30, with D possibly matching TRBD2 (5 bases). Trimming pared 2 bases from V and 7 bases from J, leaving 10 bases between. The CDR3 is made up of 12 amino acids. Germline assignment: CDR1 GTSNPN and CDR2 SVGIG (reference sequence). CDR3 bases: TGTGCCTGGAGTCCTCCCGGGAATACGCAGTATTTT. Its translation is CAWSPPGNTQYF.

The chain carries TRBV25-1 and TRBJ1-4, with D possibly TRBD1 on 6 matching bases. The V end lost 11 bases, the J end lost 4 bases, and 20 bases lay between the germline ends. This CDR3 region has 15 residues. Germline-derived CDR1 and CDR2 are MGHDK and SYGVNS. The CDR3, as DNA: TGTGCCGCCAGCGGAGGGGACAACTATAATGAAAAACTGTTTTTT. It is translated as CAASGGDNYNEKLFF.

This clone was seen a single time. The V and J genes are TRBV5-4 and TRBJ1-3; D unresolved. This CDR3 is 15 amino acids long. V was trimmed by 4 bases and J by 2 bases, leaving 13 bases between them. In germline, CDR1 is SGHNT, CDR2 YYREEE (reference sequence). Written as DNA, the CDR3 is TGTGCCAGCAGCCGGTCATCGGGTACTGGAAACACCATATATTTT. This codes for CASSRSSGTGNTIYF.

This rearrangement joins TRBV5-4 to TRBJ1-6; TRBD1 is a possible D gene (5 bases). The CDR3 contains 16 residues. Germline CDR1 and CDR2: SGHNT and YYREEE (reference sequence). V gave up 0 bases and J gave up 7 bases, with 14 bases separating them. CDR3 amino acids: CASSLDADGGNSPLHF. Written as DNA, the CDR3 is TGTGCCAGCAGCTTGGATGCGGATGGGGGAAATTCACCCCTCCACTTT.

The V and J genes are TRBV5-6 and TRBJ2-5, with unresolved D. The CDR3 sequence is 13 residues long. With 2 bases removed from V and 9 bases from J, the gap between germline ends came to 14 bases. Germline CDR1 reads SGHDT; CDR2 reads YYEEEE. The CDR3 is CASSFTYLESQYF. In nucleotides, the CDR3 is TGTGCCAGCAGCTTCACTTATCTCGAATCCCAGTACTTC.

V is TRBV5-4 and J is TRBJ1-2; 9 nucleotides align to TRBD1. The junction had 3 bases not matched to a gene; V was cut back by 1 base and J by 5 bases. The CDR3 contains 14 residues. Germline V gives CDR1 SGHNT, CDR2 YYREEE (reference sequence). CDR3 residues: CASSLLQGAYGYTF. CDR3 DNA: TGTGCCAGCAGCTTGTTACAGGGGGCTTATGGCTACACCTTC.

V gene TRBV5-1 combines with J gene TRBJ2-3; D remains unclear. Looked up from germline, CDR1 is SGHRS and CDR2 is YFSETQ. The CDR3 sequence is 11 residues long. Deletions cut 7 bases from V and 7 bases from J, with 10 bases between. CDR3 loop: CASGLSNTQYF. The CDR3 nucleotides are TGCGCCAGCGGCCTGTCGAATACGCAGTATTTT.

This clone was recorded only once. The gene calls are TRBV6-1 and TRBJ2-6; TRBD1 matches 8 bases. V was pared by 2 bases and J by 0 bases, with 9 bases of the junction left unmatched. CDR1 is MNHNS and CDR2 is SASEGT in the germline V gene. The CDR3 sequence is 19 residues long. CDR3 nucleotide sequence: TGTGCCAGCAGTGAAAATGGGCAGGGGGCTAACTCTGGGGCCAACGTCCTGACTTTC. As protein: CASSENGQGANSGANVLTF.

This sequence joins TRBV11-2 and TRBJ2-3; D gene ambiguous. CDR3 length: 18 amino acids. Looked up from germline, CDR1 is SGHAT and CDR2 is FQNNGV. V was pared by 5 bases and J by 4 bases, with 25 bases between. The CDR3 region is CASSPEGVGIRVADTQYF. The CDR3 region has the DNA TGTGCCAGCAGCCCCGAAGGCGTGGGGATTAGGGTAGCAGATACGCAGTATTTT.

The chain has TRBV7-8 and TRBJ2-6; D is uncertain. Germline assignment: CDR1 SGHVS and CDR2 FQNEAQ. This CDR3 is 15 amino acids long. V dropped 5 bases and J dropped 2 bases, with 10 bases sitting between them. In nucleotides, the CDR3 is TGTGCCAGCAGCCCCTCCGGTGCTGGGGCCAACGTCCTGACTTTC. Translation: CASSPSGAGANVLTF.

This clone was detected only a few times. This rearrangement joins TRBV5-1 to TRBJ1-1, with a weak D call TRBD1 (6 bases). The V and J ends lost 4 bases and 3 bases respectively, with 10 bases between them. CDR3 length: 13 residues. The germline V gene has CDR1 SGHRS and CDR2 YFSETQ. The CDR3 DNA sequence: TGCGCCAGCAGCATGGGGGCACACACTGAAGCTTTCTTT. Protein: CASSMGAHTEAFF.

The CDR3 sequence is CASSPPRGTGDTQYF. The CDR3 bases are TGTGCCAGCAGCCCACCCCGGGGGACTGGGGATACGCAGTATTTT. V is TRBV5-4 and J is TRBJ2-3, with D possibly being TRBD2 (6 bases). The germline V and J ends were trimmed by 4 bases and 6 bases, with 18 bases remaining between them. CDR3 size: 15 residues. The germline V gene has CDR1 SGHNT and CDR2 YYREEE (reference sequence).

The chain joins TRBV6-1 to TRBJ2-7; the D gene is possibly TRBD1 (8 bases). V lost 4 bases, J lost 7 bases, and 17 bases lay in between. Germline V CDR1 and CDR2: MNHNS, SASEGT. The CDR3 runs to 14 residues. CDR3 protein: CASSVRTGGEEQYF. CDR3 nucleotide sequence: TGTGCCAGCAGTGTCAGAACAGGGGGGGAGGAGCAGTACTTC.

This sequence joins TRBV30 and TRBJ1-5, with D possibly TRBD1 on 6 matching bases. V shed 2 bases and J shed 7 bases, with 15 bases lying between them. The CDR3 is made up of 14 amino acids. Germline V CDR1 and CDR2: GTSNPN, SVGIG (reference sequence). CDR3 sequence: CAWSRDTVDQPQHF. CDR3 nucleotides: TGTGCCTGGAGTCGGGACACGGTGGACCAGCCCCAGCATTTT.

The V gene is TRBV2, the J gene TRBJ1-1; no clear D. Germline CDR1 reads SNHLY; CDR2 reads FYNNEI. The CDR3 contains 12 residues. The germline V and J ends were trimmed by 3 bases and 3 bases, with 5 bases remaining between them. The CDR3: CASSDSYTEAFF. In DNA form, the CDR3 reads TGTGCCAGCAGTGATTCATACACTGAAGCTTTCTTT.

V and J are TRBV4-2 and TRBJ1-1; no firm D call. The CDR3 is 16 residues long. Trimming removed 1 base at V and 3 bases at J, with 15 bases between. Germline CDR1 LGHNA, CDR2 YNFKEQ. CDR3 protein: CASSQVLAESYTEAFF. The CDR3 coding sequence is TGTGCCAGCAGCCAAGTTTTAGCCGAGTCTTACACTGAAGCTTTCTTT.